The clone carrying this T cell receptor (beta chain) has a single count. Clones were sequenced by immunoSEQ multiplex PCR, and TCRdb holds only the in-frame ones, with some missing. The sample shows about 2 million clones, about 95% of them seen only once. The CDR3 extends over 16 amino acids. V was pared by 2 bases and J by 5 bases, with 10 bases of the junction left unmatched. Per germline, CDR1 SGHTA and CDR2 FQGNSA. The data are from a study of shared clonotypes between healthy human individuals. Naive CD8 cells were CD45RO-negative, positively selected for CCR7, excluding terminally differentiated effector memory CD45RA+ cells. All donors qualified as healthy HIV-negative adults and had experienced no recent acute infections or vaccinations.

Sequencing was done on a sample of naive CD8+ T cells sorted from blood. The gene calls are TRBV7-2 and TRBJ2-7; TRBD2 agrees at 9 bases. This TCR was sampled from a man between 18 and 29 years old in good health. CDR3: CASSLLAGSSLDEQYF. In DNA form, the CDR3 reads TGTGCCAGCAGCTTACTAGCGGGGTCTTCTCTGGACGAGCAGTACTTC.